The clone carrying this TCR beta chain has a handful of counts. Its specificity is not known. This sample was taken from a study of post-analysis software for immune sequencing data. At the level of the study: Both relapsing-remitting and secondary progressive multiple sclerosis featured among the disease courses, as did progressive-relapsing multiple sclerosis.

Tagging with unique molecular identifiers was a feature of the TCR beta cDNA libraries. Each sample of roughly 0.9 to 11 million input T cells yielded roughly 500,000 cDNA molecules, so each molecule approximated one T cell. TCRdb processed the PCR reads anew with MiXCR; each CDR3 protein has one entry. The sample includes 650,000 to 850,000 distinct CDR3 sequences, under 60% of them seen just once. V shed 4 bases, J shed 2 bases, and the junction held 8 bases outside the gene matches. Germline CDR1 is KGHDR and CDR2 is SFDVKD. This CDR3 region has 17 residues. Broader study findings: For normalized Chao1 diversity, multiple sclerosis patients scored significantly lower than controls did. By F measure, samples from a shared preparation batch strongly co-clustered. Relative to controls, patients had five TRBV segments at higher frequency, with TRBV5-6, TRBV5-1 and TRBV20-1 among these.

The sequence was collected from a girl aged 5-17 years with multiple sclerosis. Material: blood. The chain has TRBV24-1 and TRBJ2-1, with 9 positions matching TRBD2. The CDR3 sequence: CATSESPGLATYNEQFF. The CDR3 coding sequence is TGTGCCACCAGTGAGTCGCCGGGACTAGCAACCTACAATGAGCAGTTCTTC.